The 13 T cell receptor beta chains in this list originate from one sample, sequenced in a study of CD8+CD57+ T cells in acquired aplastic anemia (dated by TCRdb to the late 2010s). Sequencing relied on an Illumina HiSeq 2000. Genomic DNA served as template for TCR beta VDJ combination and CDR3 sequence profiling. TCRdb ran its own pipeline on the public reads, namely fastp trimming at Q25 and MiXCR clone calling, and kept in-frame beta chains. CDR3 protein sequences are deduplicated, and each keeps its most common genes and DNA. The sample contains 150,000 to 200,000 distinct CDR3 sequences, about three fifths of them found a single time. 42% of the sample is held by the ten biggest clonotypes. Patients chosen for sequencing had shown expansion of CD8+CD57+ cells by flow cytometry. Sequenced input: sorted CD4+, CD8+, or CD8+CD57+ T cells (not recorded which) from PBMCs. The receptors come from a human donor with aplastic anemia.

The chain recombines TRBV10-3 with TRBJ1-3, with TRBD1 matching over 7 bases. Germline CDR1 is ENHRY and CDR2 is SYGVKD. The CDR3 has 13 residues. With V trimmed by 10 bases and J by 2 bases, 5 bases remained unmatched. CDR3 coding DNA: TGTGCCACGACCGGGACAGCTGGAAACACCATATATTTT. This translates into CATTGTAGNTIYF.

The CDR3 DNA reads as TGCGCCAGCAGACCGGACATCACAGATACGCAGTATTTT. Its translation is CASRPDITDTQYF. The rearrangement joins TRBV10-2 to TRBJ2-3; possibly TRBD1 for D (5 bases). The CDR3 has 13 residues. The germline V and J ends were trimmed by 6 bases and 2 bases, with 9 bases remaining between them. Germline CDR1 is WSHSY and CDR2 is SAAADI.

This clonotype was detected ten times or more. CDR3 amino acids: CASNAGQGRFSNQPQHF. CDR3 nucleotides: TGTGCCAGCAACGCAGGACAGGGGAGGTTTAGCAATCAGCCCCAGCATTTT. The chain employs TRBV6-4 and TRBJ1-5; 9 nucleotides line up with TRBD1. J was trimmed by 0 bases and V by 7 bases; bases with no gene match: 10. CDR3 size: 17 residues. Germline assignment: CDR1 MRHNA and CDR2 SNTAGT.

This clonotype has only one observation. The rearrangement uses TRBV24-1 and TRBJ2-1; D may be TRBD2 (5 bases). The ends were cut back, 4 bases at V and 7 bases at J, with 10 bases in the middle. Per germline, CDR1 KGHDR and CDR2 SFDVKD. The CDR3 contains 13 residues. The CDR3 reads CATSDSQRNEQFF. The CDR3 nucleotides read TGTGCCACCAGTGACTCACAGCGGAATGAGCAGTTCTTC.

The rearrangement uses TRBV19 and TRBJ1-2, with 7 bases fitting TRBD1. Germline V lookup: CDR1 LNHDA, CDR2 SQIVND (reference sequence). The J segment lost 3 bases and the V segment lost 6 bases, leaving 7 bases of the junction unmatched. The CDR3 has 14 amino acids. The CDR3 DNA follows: TGTGCCAGTAGCCCTAACAGGGGCGACTATGGCTACACCTTC. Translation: CASSPNRGDYGYTF.

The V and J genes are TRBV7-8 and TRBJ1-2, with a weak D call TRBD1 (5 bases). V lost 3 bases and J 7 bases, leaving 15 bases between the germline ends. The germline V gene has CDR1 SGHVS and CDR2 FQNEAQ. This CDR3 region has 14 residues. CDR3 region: CASSLEGPGFGYTF. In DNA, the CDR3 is TGTGCCAGCAGCTTGGAGGGGCCAGGTTTTGGCTACACCTTC.

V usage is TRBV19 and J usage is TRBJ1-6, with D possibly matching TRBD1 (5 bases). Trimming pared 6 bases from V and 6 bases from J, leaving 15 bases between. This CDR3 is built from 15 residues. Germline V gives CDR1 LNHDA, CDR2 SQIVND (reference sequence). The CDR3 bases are TGTGCCAGTAGCAAAACTTCAGGGACTAATTCACCCCTCCACTTT. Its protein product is CASSKTSGTNSPLHF.

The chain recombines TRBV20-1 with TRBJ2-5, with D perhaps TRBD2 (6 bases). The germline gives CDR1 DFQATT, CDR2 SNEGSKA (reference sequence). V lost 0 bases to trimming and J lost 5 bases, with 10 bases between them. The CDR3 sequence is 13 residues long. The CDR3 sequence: CSARDGGKETQYF. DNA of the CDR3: TGCAGTGCTAGAGATGGAGGGAAGGAGACCCAGTACTTC.

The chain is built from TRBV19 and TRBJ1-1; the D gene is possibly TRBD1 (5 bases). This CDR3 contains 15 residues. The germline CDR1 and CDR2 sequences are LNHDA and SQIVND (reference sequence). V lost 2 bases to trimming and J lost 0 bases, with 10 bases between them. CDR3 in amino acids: CASSIQGGMNTEAFF. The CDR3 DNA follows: TGTGCCAGTAGTATACAGGGAGGAATGAACACTGAAGCTTTCTTT. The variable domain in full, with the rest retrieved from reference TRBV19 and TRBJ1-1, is DGGITQSPKYLFRKEGQNVTLSCEQNLNHDAMYWYRQDPGQGLRLIYYSQIVNDFQKGDIAEGYSVSREKKESFPLTVTSAQKNPTAFYLCASSIQGGMNTEAFFGQGTRLTVV.

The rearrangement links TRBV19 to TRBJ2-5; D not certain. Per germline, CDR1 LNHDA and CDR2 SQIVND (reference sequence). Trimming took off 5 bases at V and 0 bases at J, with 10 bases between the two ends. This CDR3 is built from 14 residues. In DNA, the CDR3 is TGTGCCAGTAGTCTCCTGGGCGACCAAGAGACCCAGTACTTC. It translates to CASSLLGDQETQYF.

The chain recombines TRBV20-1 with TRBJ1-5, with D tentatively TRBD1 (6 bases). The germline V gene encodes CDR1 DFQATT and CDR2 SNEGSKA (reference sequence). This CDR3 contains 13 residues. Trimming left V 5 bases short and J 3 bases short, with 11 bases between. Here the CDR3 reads CSARQGLNQPQHF. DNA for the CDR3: TGCAGTGCTCGCCAGGGGCTCAATCAGCCCCAGCATTTT.

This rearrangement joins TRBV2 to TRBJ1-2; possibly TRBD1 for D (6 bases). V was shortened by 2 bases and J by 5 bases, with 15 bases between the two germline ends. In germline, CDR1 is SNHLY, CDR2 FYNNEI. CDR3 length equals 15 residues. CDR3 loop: CASSEFRGGRYGYTF. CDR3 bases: TGTGCCAGCAGTGAATTTAGGGGGGGGCGTTATGGCTACACCTTC.

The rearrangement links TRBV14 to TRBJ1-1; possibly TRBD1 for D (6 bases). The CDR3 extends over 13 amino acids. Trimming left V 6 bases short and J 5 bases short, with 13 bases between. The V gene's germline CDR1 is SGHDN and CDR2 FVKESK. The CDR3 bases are TGTGCCAGCAGACTACAGGGTGGAACTGAAGCTTTCTTT. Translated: CASRLQGGTEAFF. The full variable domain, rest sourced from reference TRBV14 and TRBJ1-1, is EAGVTQFPSHSVIEKGQTVTLRCDPISGHDNLYWYRRVMGKEIKFLLHFVKESKQDESGMPNNRFLAERTGGTYSTLKVQPAELEDSGVYFCASRLQGGTEAFFGQGTRLTVV.